This TCR beta chain was sequenced for a study of cytomegalovirus exposure and HLA in healthy donors (dated by TCRdb to the late 2010s). Context from the whole study: According to a later analysis, one platform produced both the 110 or so validation repertoires and the 730 or so repertoires of the first cohort. The study was designed to test whether signatures of past pathogen exposure could be identified by cataloging public T cell receptors. Along with the roughly 610-subject first cohort, a separate validation cohort of over 90 different subjects was used. To predict cytomegalovirus infection status, the study brought together high-throughput TCR immunosequencing, statistical association of individual TCRs with disease status, and machine learning. Paper-wide results and their limitations: Most TCR sequences were observed very rarely across donors, whereas some public TCRs were present in many individuals. Subsequent analysis determined that TCRs grouped into clusters in the first cohort also showed a tendency toward co-occurrence across the 90 to 150 validation repertoires, and 94% of cluster scores exceeded 0. The authors suggested that the approach could potentially be extended to other disease states and immunological phenotypes. The study gave a list of some 150 TCR beta chains associated with cytomegalovirus. A later analysis lacked HLA typing for the validation cohort, so it scored co-occurrence in that cohort across all 110 or so repertoires. Three of the identified cytomegalovirus-associated TCR beta chains were confirmed in vitro to be specific for cytomegalovirus antigens. In both the original and validation cohorts, the classifier was reported to diagnose cytomegalovirus status with high specificity and sensitivity.

Regarding this clone: The specificity of this receptor is unknown. No base-level quality is on record; no much larger clone is a single base apart.

The junction shows trimming of 2 bases on V and 1 base on J, and the gene matches do not reach 0 bases of it. From cysteine to phenylalanine, the CDR3 is 14 amino acids long. Solely the CDR3 DNA is kept, with 42 bases framed from the first base. CDR1 is given as LNHDA and CDR2 as SQIVND, both from the germline V gene (reference sequence). The donors belonged to the validation cohort of around 130 subjects, which was separate from the approximately 700-subject first cohort. To prepare the library, the immunoSEQ multiplex PCR assay was applied. Concerning the study's data processing: A statistical classification framework was built for diagnosing cytomegalovirus status from the catalog of TCR beta chain sequences. TCRdb took this table from immuneACCESS and kept in-frame rearrangements with V and J called. Such tables lack part of the clones; where checked against another copy, unresolved V genes explain under half of the gap, and the rest is unexplained. The DNA gave D and trimming, while V, J and clone size come from that table. This sample lists about 160,000 clones; roughly 89% were detected once. The top ten constitute under 4.5% of the sample.

Here the chain combines TRBV19 and TRBJ2-3; 7 middle bases align to TRBD1. This TCR derives from a man younger than 35 in good health and CMV-seropositive. The sample taken for sequencing was PBMCs. The DNA is TGTGCCAGTAGTATACAGGGGGGCACAGATACGCAGTATTTT. It is translated as CASSIQGGTDTQYF.